The 21 T cell receptor beta chains in this list originate from one sample, sequenced in a study of blood T cell repertoires in COVID-19. Some clones are missing from TCRdb's copy, which holds only in-frame ones; the method was immunoSEQ multiplex PCR. The table has 150,000 to 200,000 clones, about 83% seen once. Sequencing was carried out using PBMCs or T cells enriched from blood (not recorded which). The receptors shown here come from a young woman who had recovered from COVID-19.

The rearrangement links TRBV12-5 to TRBJ2-2; 10 bases map to TRBD2. CDR3 size: 21 residues. Germline lookup yields CDR1 LGHNT and CDR2 FRNRAP. J was trimmed by 0 bases and V by 2 bases; bases with no gene match: 15. The CDR3 DNA is TGTGCTAGTGGTTTGTCCCGGACTAGCGGAACCCCAGAAGCGAACACCGGGGAGCTGTTTTTT. It yields the protein CASGLSRTSGTPEANTGELFF.

The chain joins TRBV6-6 to TRBJ2-1; no reliable D call. The germline V gene has CDR1 MNHNY and CDR2 SVGAGI (reference sequence). CDR3 length: 12 amino acids. The V and J ends lost 4 bases and 8 bases respectively, with 9 bases between them. CDR3 sequence (DNA): TGTGCCAGCAGTTCCGACACCTATGAGCAGTTCTTC. This codes for CASSSDTYEQFF.

The rearrangement links TRBV6-5 to TRBJ2-1, with D tentatively TRBD1 (6 bases). In germline, CDR1 is MNHEY, CDR2 SVGAGI. V lost 6 bases and J 8 bases, leaving 17 bases between the germline ends. CDR3 length: 14 residues. CDR3 sequence (DNA): TGTGCCAGCAGGAGGGGACAACAGTCGGATGAGCAGTTCTTC. Amino acid sequence: CASRRGQQSDEQFF.

The rearrangement joins TRBV5-6 to TRBJ1-5, with D perhaps TRBD1 (5 bases). Germline V gene data show CDR1 as SGHDT and CDR2 as YYEEEE. Trimming took 0 bases from V and 11 from J, leaving 18 bases between them. This CDR3 is built from 15 residues. Here the CDR3 DNA reads TGTGCCAGCAGCTTGGGCAGAGCGGAGGGGAGGTCCCAGCATTTT. This gives the protein CASSLGRAEGRSQHF.

The rearrangement links TRBV29-1 to TRBJ2-5, with TRBD2 matching 8 bases. There are 14 residues in the CDR3. The trim removed 4 bases at V and 5 bases at J, leaving 9 bases unmatched. Germline V lookup: CDR1 SQVTM, CDR2 ANQGSEA. CDR3 DNA: TGCAGCGTTGCACTAGCGGTGGTACGGGAGACCCAGTACTTC. Translating gives CSVALAVVRETQYF.

J is TRBJ1-1 and V is TRBV19, with no clear D. CDR3 length: 15 residues. The V and J ends lost 4 bases and 0 bases respectively, with 12 bases between them. CDR1 and CDR2 from the germline V gene are LNHDA and SQIVND (reference sequence). DNA of the CDR3: TGTGCCAGTAGTAGGCTGACACGGTTGAACACTGAAGCTTTCTTT. This translates into CASSRLTRLNTEAFF.

The chain is built from TRBV10-2 and TRBJ2-5, with 8 bases identical to TRBD2. The trim removed 8 bases at V and 4 bases at J, leaving 3 bases unmatched. CDR1 is WSHSY and CDR2 is SAAADI in the germline V gene. The CDR3 length is 12 residues. In DNA, the CDR3 is TGCGCCAGCCGGGAGGGCGTAGAGACCCAGTACTTC. It is translated as CASREGVETQYF.

Written as DNA, the CDR3 is TGCGCCAGCAGCTTGGACAGGGATGAAAAACTGTTTTTT. Its translation: CASSLDRDEKLFF. This chain links TRBV5-1 with TRBJ1-4; TRBD1 might be the D (6 bases). The V end lost 0 bases, the J end lost 6 bases, and 6 bases lay between the germline ends. Germline CDR1 and CDR2: SGHRS and YFSETQ. CDR3 length: 13 amino acids.

V gene TRBV29-1 combines with J gene TRBJ1-5; 10 positions agree with TRBD1. After removal of 7 bases from V and 2 bases from J, the junction contained 8 bases not matched to a gene. Germline-derived CDR1 and CDR2 are SQVTM and ANQGSEA. This CDR3 comprises 15 residues. The chain's CDR3 is CSARSGTGGNQPQHF. The CDR3 DNA reads TGCAGCGCCCGGAGTGGGACAGGGGGCAATCAGCCCCAGCATTTT.

V usage is TRBV28 and J usage is TRBJ2-7; D might be TRBD2 (5 bases). The CDR3 runs to 16 residues. The germline CDR1 and CDR2 sequences are MDHEN and SYDVKM. Trimming removed 5 bases from V and 4 bases from J, with 21 bases in between. CDR3 DNA: TGTGCCAGCAGTCCGGATTTGAGGAGAGGGAGATACGAGCAGTACTTC. It translates to CASSPDLRRGRYEQYF.

This sequence joins TRBV6-2 or TRBV6-3 and TRBJ2-7, with 8 bases fitting TRBD2. Germline trimming cut 4 bases from V and 4 bases from J; bases unmatched to any gene: 6. CDR3 size: 14 residues. The germline V gene has CDR1 MNHEY and CDR2 SVGEGT. The CDR3 region has the DNA TGTGCCAGCAGTTCTATAGCGGGGAGATACGAGCAGTACTTC. It translates to CASSSIAGRYEQYF.

J is TRBJ2-6 and V is TRBV19; TRBD1 matches 8 bases. The CDR3 has 18 amino acids. The junction had 9 bases not matched to a gene; V was cut back by 3 bases and J by 2 bases. Germline V CDR1 and CDR2: LNHDA, SQIVND (reference sequence). CDR3 loop: CASSMRSSGGTGANVLTF. In DNA, the CDR3 is TGTGCCAGTAGTATGAGGTCGTCAGGGGGCACTGGGGCCAACGTCCTGACTTTC.

The chain combines TRBV11-2 with TRBJ2-2; 10 bases match TRBD1. CDR1 and CDR2 (germline): SGHAT, FQNNGV. The CDR3 extends over 17 amino acids. V lost 4 bases and J lost 4; bases outside the gene matches: 9. CDR3 sequence reads: CASSWGPGQGSTGELFF. The DNA for the CDR3 is TGTGCCAGCAGCTGGGGACCGGGACAGGGGTCCACCGGGGAGCTGTTTTTT.

With regard to this clone: Other DNA sequences in this specimen translate into the identical CDR3. The rearrangement uses TRBV2 and TRBJ1-1; perhaps TRBD1 as D (5 bases). Between the trimmed V and J ends, which lost 6 bases and 1 base, there was a span of 12 bases. This CDR3 contains 14 residues. Germline-derived CDR1 and CDR2 are SNHLY and FYNNEI. The CDR3 nucleotides read TGTGCCAGCAGCGACCCTCAGGGGAACACTGAAGCTTTCTTT. Translating it yields CASSDPQGNTEAFF. Drawing the rest from reference TRBV2 and TRBJ1-1, the complete variable domain is EPEVTQTPSHQVTQMGQEVILRCVPISNHLYFYWYRQILGQKVEFLVSFYNNEISEKSEIFDDQFSVERPDGSNFTLKIRSTKLEDSAMYFCASSDPQGNTEAFFGQGTRLTVV.

The gene calls are TRBV25-1 and TRBJ2-7; perhaps TRBD1 as D (6 bases). Germline CDR1 and CDR2: MGHDK and SYGVNS. The CDR3 covers 16 residues. V lost 3 bases, J lost 0 bases, and 15 bases lay in between. The CDR3 protein is CASSEGVWTASYEQYF. The CDR3 bases are TGTGCCAGCAGTGAGGGAGTCTGGACAGCCTCCTACGAGCAGTACTTC.

The chain employs TRBV3-1 (or the pseudogene TRBV3-2) and TRBJ2-1; D call uncertain. V dropped 1 base and J dropped 9 bases, with 10 bases sitting between them. Germline values: CDR1 LGHDT, CDR2 YNNKEL (reference sequence). The CDR3 is made up of 13 amino acids. For the CDR3, the DNA is TGTGCCAGCAGCCAAGGGTCGGTAACTGAGCAGTTCTTC. Protein: CASSQGSVTEQFF.

The chain combines TRBV7-2 with TRBJ2-2; possibly TRBD2 for D (6 bases). V dropped 1 base and J dropped 1 base, with 10 bases sitting between them. This CDR3 is built from 16 residues. In germline, CDR1 is SGHTA, CDR2 FQGNSA. CDR3 amino acids: CASSLGEGGNTGELFF. In nucleotides, the CDR3 is TGTGCCAGCAGCTTAGGAGAGGGAGGGAACACCGGGGAGCTGTTTTTT.

The rearrangement joins TRBV27 to TRBJ2-7; 8 bases fit TRBD2. There are 14 residues in the CDR3. Germline V lookup: CDR1 MNHEY, CDR2 SMNVEV (reference sequence). The J segment lost 4 bases and the V segment lost 6 bases, leaving 8 bases of the junction unmatched. The CDR3 loop is CASRLGTSQYEQYF. DNA for the CDR3: TGTGCCAGCAGATTGGGGACTAGTCAATACGAGCAGTACTTC.

The chain is built from TRBV2 and TRBJ2-7; 7 nucleotides line up with TRBD2. The V gene end was trimmed by 0 bases and the J gene end by 4 bases; junction bases not matched to a gene: 6. The CDR3 consists of 15 residues. Germline lookup yields CDR1 SNHLY and CDR2 FYNNEI. The CDR3 bases are TGTGCCAGCAGTGAAGCCTGGGAGGGCGGGTACGAGCAGTACTTC. Translated: CASSEAWEGGYEQYF.

V gene TRBV20-1 combines with J gene TRBJ2-3; TRBD2 matches at 7 bases. CDR1 is DFQATT, CDR2 SNEGSKA, per germline (reference sequence). The length of the CDR3 is 14 residues. V shed 3 bases and J 5 bases; nucleotides not matched to a gene: 8. Here the CDR3 DNA reads TGCAGTGCTAGTCAAGTAGCGGGCCAAGATACGCAGTATTTT. Amino acid sequence: CSASQVAGQDTQYF.

The chain couples TRBV5-4 to TRBJ1-1; D gene uncertain. Per the germline V gene, CDR1 is SGHNT and CDR2 is YYREEE (reference sequence). Trimming cost V 0 bases and J 1 base, with 4 bases left between them. The CDR3 runs to 13 residues. The CDR3 DNA sequence: TGTGCCAGCAGCTTGGCAGAGAACACTGAAGCTTTCTTT. It specifies CASSLAENTEAFF.